The clone carrying this T cell receptor beta chain was picked up a small number of times. The antigen is not known. MiXCR, applied by TCRdb to the reads, yields one record per CDR3 protein. Here the sample spans hundreds of thousands of distinct CDR3 sequences, more than 30% being singletons. This specimen belongs to a study of T cell repertoires in cytomegalovirus infection. V was pared by 3 bases and J by 0 bases, with 10 bases between. From germline, CDR1 is LNHDA and CDR2 SQIVND (reference sequence). This CDR3 is 15 amino acids long. J is TRBJ2-3 and V is TRBV19; D not certain. Sequencing used cultured PBMCs, obtained from culture after CMV antigen stimulation. This clonotype was obtained from a human donor in good health (CMV status not recorded). Some clones in this sample may be carry-over from other donors' samples. The DNA of the CDR3 is TGTGCCAGTAGTATTAGCAGCTCTAGCACAGATACGCAGTATTTT. Protein product: CASSISSSSTDTQYF.